The clone carrying this TCR beta chain turned up a few times. Here immunoSEQ multiplex PCR was the method, and the copy in TCRdb shows in-frame clones only, minus some. The data hold more than 1 million clones, with around 78% observed a single time. These data come from a study of shared clonotypes between healthy human individuals. CDR1 is MDHEN and CDR2 is SYDVKM in the germline V gene. The CDR3 spans 14 residues. V was pared by 8 bases and J by 5 bases, with 8 bases of the junction left unmatched. Sequenced input: memory CD4+ T cells from PBMCs. Subset reported: CD45RA-negative fraction. V gene TRBV28 combines with J gene TRBJ2-2; TRBD2 matches at 7 bases. This clonotype was sampled from a man aged 18 to 30 in good health. Some clones in this sample may be carry-over from other donors' samples. CDR3 sequence reads: CASGASGITGELFF. CDR3 in DNA: TGTGCCAGCGGAGCTAGCGGCATAACCGGGGAGCTGTTTTTT.